This TCR beta chain was sequenced during a study of shared clonotypes between healthy human individuals. Study context: The cohort comprised a couple of women and a few men. Their ages spanned 18 to 49 years. Study-level findings and limits: Sequencing depth was predicted to influence how clonotypes are shared among donors.

A word on this clone: The antigen is not known.

The sorted-subset replicate PCRs were given around 190 ng DNA, which is tens of thousands of T cell genomes. Clones were sequenced by immunoSEQ multiplex PCR, and TCRdb holds only the in-frame ones, with some missing. In the table there are roughly 2 million clones, 85% to 95% of which are singletons. V was clipped by 0 bases and J by 2 bases, with 11 bases between them. This CDR3 comprises 15 residues. CDR1 is SGHDT, CDR2 YYEEEE, per germline. The sample was naive CD4+ T cells sorted from blood. Specified subset: CD45RA+ positively selected. The TCR was taken from a man younger than 30 in good health. The chain employs TRBV5-6 and TRBJ2-5; D remains ambiguous. The CDR3, as DNA: TGTGCCAGCAGCTTGGGTGTACCGATACAAGAGACCCAGTACTTC. Protein sequence: CASSLGVPIQETQYF.